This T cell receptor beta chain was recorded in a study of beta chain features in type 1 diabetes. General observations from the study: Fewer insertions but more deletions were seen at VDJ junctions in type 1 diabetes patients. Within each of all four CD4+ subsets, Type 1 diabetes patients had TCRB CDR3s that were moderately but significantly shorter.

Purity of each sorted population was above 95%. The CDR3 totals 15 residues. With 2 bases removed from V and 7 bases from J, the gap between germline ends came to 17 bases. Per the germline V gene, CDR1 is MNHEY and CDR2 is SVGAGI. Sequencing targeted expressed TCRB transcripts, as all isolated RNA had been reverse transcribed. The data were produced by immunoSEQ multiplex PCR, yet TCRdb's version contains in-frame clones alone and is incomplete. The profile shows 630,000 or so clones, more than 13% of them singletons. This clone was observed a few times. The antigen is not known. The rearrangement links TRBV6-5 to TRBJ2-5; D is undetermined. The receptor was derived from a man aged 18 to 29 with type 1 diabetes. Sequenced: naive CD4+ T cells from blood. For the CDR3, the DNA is TGTGCCAGCAGTTACGGGCGATATGTTGTGGGGACCCAGTACTTC. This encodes CASSYGRYVVGTQYF.